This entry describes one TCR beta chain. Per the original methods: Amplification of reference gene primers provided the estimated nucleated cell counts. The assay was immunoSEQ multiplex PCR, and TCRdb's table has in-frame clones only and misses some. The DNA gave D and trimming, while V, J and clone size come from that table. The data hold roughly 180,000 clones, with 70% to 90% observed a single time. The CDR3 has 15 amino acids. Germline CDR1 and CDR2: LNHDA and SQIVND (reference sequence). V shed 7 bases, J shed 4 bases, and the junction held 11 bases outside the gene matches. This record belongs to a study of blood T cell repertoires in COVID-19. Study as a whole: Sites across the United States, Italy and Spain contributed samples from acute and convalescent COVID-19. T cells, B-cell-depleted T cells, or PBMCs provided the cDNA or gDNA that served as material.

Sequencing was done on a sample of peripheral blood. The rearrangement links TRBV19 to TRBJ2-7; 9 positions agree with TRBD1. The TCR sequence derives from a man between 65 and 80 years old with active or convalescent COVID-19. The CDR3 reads CASKPGQGGGYEQYF. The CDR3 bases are TGTGCCAGTAAGCCGGGACAGGGAGGCGGGTACGAGCAGTACTTC.